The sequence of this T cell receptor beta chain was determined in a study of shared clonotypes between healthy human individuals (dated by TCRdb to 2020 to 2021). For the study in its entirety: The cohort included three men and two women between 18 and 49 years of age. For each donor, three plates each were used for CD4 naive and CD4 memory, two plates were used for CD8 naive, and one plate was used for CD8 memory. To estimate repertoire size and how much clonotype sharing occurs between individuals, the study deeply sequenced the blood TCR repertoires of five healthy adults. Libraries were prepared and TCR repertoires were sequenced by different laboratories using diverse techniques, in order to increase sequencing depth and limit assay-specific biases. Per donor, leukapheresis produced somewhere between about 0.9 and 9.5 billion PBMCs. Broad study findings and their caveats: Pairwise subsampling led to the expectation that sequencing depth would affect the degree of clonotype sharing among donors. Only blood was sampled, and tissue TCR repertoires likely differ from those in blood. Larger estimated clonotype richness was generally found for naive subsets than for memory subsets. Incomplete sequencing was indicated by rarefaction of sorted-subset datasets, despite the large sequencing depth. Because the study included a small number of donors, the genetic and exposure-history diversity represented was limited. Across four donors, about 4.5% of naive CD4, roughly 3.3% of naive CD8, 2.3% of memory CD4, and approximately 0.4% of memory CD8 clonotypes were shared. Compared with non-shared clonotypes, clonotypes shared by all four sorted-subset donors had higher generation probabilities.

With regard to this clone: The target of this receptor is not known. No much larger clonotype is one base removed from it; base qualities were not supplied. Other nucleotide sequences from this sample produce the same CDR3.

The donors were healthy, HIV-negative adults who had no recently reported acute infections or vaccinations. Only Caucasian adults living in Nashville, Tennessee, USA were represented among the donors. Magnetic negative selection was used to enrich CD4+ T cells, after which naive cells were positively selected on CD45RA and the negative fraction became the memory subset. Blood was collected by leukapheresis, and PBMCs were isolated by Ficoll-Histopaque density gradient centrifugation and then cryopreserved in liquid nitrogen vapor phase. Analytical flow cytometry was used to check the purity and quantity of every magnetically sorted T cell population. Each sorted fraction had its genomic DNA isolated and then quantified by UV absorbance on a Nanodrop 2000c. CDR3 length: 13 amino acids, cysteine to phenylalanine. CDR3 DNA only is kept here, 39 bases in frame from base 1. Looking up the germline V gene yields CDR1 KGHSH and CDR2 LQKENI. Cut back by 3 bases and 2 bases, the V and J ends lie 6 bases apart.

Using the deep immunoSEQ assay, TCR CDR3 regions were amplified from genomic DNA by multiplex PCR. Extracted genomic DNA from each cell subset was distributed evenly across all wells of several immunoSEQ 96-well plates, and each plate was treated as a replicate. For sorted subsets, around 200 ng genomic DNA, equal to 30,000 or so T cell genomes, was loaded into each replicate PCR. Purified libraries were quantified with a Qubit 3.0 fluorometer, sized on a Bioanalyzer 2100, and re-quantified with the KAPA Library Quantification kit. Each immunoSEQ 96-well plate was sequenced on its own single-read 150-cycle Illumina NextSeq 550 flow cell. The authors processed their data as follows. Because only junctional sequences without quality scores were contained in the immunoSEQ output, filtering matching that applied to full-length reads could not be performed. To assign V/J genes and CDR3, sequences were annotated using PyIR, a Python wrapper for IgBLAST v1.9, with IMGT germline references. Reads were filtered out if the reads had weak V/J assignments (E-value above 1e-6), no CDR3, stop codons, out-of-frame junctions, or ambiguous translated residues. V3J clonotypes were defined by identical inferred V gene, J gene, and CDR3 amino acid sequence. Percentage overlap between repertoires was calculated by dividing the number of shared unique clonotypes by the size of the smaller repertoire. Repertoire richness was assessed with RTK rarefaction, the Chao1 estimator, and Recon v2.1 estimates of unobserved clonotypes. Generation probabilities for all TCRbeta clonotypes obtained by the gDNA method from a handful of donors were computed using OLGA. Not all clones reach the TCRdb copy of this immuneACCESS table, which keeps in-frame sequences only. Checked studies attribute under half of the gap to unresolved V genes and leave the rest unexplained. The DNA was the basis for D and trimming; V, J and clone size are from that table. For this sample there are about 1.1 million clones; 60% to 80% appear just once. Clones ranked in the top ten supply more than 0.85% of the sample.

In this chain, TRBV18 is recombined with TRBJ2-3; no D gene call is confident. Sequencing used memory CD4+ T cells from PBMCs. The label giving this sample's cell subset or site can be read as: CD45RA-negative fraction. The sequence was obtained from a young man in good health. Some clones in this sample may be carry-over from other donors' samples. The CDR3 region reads CASSPDSTDTQYF. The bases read TGTGCCAGCTCACCTGACTCCACAGATACGCAGTATTTT.